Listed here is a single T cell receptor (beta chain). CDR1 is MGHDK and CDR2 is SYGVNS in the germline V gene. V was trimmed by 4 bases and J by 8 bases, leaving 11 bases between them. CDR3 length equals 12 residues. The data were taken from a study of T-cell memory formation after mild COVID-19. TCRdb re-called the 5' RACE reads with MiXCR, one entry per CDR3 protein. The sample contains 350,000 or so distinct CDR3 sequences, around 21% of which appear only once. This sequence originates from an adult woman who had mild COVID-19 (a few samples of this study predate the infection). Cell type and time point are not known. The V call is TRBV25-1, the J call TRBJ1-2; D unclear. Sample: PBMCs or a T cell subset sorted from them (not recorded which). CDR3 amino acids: CASSGRARGYTF. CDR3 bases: TGTGCCAGCAGTGGGAGGGCACGCGGCTACACCTTC.